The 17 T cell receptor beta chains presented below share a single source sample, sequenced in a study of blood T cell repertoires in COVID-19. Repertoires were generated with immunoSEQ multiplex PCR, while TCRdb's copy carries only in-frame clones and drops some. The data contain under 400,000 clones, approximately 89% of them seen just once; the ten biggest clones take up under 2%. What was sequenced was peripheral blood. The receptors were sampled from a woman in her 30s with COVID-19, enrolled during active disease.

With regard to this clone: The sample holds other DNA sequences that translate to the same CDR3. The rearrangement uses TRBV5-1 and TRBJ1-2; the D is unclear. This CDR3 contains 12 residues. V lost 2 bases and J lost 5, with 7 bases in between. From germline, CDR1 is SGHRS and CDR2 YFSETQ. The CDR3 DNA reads TGCGCCAGCAGCTTAGGAGGTTATGGCTACACCTTC. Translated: CASSLGGYGYTF.

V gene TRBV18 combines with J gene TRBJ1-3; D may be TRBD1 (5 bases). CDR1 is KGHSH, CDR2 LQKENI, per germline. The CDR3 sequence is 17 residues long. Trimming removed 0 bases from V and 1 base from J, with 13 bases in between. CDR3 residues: CASSPPSSQGSGNTIYF. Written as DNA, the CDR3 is TGTGCCAGCTCACCACCCTCCTCGCAGGGATCTGGAAACACCATATATTTT.

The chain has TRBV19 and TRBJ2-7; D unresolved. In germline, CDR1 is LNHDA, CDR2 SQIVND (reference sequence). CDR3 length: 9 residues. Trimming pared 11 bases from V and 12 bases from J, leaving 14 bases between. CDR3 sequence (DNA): TGTGCCGTCCCAGGCAATTTGTACGTC. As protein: CAVPGNLYV.

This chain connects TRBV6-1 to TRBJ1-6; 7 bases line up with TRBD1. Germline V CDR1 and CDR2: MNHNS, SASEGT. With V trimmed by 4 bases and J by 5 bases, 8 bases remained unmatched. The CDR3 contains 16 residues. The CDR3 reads CASSGVGTENNSPLHF. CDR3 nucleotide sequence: TGTGCCAGCAGTGGAGTCGGGACAGAGAATAATTCACCCCTCCACTTT.

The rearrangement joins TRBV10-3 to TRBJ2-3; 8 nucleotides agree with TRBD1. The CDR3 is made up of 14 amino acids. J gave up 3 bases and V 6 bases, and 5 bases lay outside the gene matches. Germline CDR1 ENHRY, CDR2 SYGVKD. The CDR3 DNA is TGTGCCATCAGAAAGACAGGGGCGACAGATACGCAGTATTTT. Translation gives CAIRKTGATDTQYF.

CDR3 protein: CASSSTRNTGELFF. The CDR3 DNA follows: TGCGCCAGCAGTTCCACCAGGAACACCGGGGAGCTGTTTTTT. This rearrangement joins TRBV10-1 to TRBJ2-2; D gene unclear. Germline V gives CDR1 WNHNN, CDR2 SYGVQD (reference sequence). This CDR3 is 14 amino acids long. Trimming shortened V by 5 bases and J by 1 base, and 8 bases separated the two germline ends.

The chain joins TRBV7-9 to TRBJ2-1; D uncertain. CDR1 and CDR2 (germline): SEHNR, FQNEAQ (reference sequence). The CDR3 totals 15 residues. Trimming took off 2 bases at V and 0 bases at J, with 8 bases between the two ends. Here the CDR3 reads CASSLRSASYNEQFF. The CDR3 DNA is TGTGCCAGCAGCTTAAGGAGCGCCTCCTACAATGAGCAGTTCTTC.

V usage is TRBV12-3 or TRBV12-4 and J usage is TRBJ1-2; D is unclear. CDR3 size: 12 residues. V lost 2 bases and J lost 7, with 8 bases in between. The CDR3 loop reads CASSLTSSGYTF. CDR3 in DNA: TGTGCCAGCAGTTTAACATCCTCTGGCTACACCTTC.

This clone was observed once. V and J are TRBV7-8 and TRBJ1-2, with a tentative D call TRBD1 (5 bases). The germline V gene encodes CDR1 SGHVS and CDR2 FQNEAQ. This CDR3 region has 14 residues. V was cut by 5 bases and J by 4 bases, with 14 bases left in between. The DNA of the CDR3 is TGTGCCAGCAGCCCAGGGAGGCCCCCCTATGGCTACACCTTC. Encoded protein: CASSPGRPPYGYTF.

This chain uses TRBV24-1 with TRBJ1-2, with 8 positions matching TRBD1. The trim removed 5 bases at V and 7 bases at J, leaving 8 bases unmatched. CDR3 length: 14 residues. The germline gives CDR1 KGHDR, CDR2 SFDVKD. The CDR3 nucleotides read TGTGCCACCAGTGCCGGACAGGGTACGAGTGGCTACACCTTC. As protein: CATSAGQGTSGYTF.

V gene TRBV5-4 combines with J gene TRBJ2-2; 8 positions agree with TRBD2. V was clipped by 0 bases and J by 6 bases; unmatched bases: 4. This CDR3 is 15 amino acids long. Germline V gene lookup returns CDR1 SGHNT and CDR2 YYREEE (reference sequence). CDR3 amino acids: CASSLAGLGSGELFF. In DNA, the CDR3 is TGTGCCAGCAGCTTGGCGGGACTAGGTTCCGGGGAGCTGTTTTTT.

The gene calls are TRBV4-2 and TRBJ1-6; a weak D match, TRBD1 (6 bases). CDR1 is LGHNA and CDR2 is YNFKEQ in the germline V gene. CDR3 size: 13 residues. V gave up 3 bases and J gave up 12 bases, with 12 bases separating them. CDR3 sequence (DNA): TGTGCCAGCAGCCAGGGGGGGCGTGAACCCCTCCACTTT. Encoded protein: CASSQGGREPLHF.

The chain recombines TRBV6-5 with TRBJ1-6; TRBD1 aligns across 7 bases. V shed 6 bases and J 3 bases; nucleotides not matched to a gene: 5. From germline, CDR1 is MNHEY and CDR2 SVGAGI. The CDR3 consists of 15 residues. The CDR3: CASSDGTVYNSPLHF. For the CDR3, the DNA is TGTGCCAGCAGCGATGGGACAGTCTATAATTCACCCCTCCACTTT.

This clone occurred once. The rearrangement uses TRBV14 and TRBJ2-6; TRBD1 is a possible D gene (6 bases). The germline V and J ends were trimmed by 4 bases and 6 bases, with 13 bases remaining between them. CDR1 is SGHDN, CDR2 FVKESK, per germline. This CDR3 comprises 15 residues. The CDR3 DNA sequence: TGTGCCAGCAGCCCCGGGACATCCTTGGCCAACGTCCTGACTTTC. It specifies CASSPGTSLANVLTF.

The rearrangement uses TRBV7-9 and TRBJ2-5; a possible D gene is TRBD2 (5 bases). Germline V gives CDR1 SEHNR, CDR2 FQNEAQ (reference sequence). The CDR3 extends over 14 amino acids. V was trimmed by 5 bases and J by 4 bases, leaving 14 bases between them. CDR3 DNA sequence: TGTGCCAGCAGCCGCGGACTCGCTCCAGAGACCCAGTACTTC. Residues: CASSRGLAPETQYF. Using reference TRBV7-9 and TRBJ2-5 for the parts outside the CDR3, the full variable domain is DTGVSQNPRHKITKRGQNVTFRCDPISEHNRLYWYRQTLGQGPEFLTYFQNEAQLEKSRLLSDRFSAERPKGSFSTLEIQRTEQGDSAMYLCASSRGLAPETQYFGPGTRLLVL.

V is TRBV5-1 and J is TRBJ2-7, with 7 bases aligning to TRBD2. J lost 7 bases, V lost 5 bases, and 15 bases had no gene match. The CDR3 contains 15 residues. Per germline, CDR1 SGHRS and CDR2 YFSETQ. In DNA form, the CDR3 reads TGCGCCAGCAGTTGGACCCCCGGGGGGATGAGGGAGCAGTACTTC. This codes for CASSWTPGGMREQYF.

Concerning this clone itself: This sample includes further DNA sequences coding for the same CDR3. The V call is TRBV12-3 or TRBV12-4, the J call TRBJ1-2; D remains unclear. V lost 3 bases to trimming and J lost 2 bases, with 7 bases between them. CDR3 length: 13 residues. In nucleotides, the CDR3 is TGTGCCAGCAGTTTCAGAACAAACTATGGCTACACCTTC. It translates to CASSFRTNYGYTF.